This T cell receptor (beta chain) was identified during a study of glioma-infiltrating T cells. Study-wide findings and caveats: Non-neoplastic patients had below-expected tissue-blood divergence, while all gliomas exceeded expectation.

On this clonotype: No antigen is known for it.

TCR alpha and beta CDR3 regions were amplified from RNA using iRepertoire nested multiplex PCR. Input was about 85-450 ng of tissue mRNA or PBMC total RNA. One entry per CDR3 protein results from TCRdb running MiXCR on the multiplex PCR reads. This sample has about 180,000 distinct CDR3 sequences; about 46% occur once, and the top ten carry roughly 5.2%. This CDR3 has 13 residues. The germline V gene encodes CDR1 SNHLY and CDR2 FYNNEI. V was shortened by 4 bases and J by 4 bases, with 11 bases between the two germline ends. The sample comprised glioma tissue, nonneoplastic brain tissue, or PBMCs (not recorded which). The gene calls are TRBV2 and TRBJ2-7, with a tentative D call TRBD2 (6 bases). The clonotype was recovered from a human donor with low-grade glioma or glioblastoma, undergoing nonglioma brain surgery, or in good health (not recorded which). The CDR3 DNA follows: TGTGCCAGCAGTGTAGCGGTCTCTTACGAGCAGTACTTC. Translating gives CASSVAVSYEQYF.